This T cell receptor beta chain derives from a study of identical twins. General observations from the study: Twin pairs' shared out-of-frame alpha sequences were enriched in low generation probability. Clonotypes of the beta chain that were abundant in cord blood carried fewer insertions (memory repertoires showed none). The study based its conclusions on cross-sectional statistical analysis and did not follow the same donors. Researchers reported weaker excess twin sharing in beta out-of-frame sequences.

The ends were cut back, 0 bases at V and 6 bases at J, with 9 bases in the middle. CDR1 MNHEY and CDR2 SVGAGI come from the germline V gene. The CDR3 totals 14 residues. Of note for this clonotype: Its antigen is unidentified.

A single record per CDR3 protein comes from TCRdb applying MiXCR to the 5' RACE reads. This table holds 200,000 to 250,000 distinct CDR3 sequences, about 7% found once. These data were likewise used in another study, on yellow fever vaccine responses in identical twins.

The TCR sequence derives from a woman younger than 30 in good health. The sequenced sample was memory (CD45RO+) T cells sorted from blood. V is TRBV6-5 and J is TRBJ1-5, with TRBD1 as a possible D gene (5 bases). The DNA of the CDR3 is TGTGCCAGCAGTTACTCTCCTACAGGTCAGCCCCAGCATTTT. It is translated as CASSYSPTGQPQHF.